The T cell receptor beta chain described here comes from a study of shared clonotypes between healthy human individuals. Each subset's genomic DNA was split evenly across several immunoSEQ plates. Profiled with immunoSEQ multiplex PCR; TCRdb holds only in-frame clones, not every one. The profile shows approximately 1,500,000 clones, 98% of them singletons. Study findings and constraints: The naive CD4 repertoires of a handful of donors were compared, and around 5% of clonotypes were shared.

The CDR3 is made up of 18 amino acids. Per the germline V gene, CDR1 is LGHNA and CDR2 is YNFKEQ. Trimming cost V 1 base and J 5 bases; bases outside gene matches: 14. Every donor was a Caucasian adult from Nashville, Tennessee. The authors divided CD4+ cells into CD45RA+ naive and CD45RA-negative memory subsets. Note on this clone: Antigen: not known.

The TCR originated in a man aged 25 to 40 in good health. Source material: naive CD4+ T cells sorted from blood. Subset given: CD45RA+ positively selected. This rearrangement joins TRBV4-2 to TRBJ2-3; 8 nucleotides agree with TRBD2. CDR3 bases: TGTGCCAGCAGCCAAGCCCCTCGGGGAGCGGGAGCGAAAGATACGCAGTATTTT. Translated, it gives CASSQAPRGAGAKDTQYF.